This T cell receptor (beta chain) was identified in a study of cytomegalovirus exposure and HLA in healthy donors. Trimming stripped 5 bases from V and 3 bases from J, with 11 bases between. This CDR3 is 14 amino acids long. CDR1 and CDR2 from the germline V gene are SGHTA and FQGNSA. As concerns this clone: Antigen unknown.

Clones were read by immunoSEQ multiplex PCR, and TCRdb kept only the in-frame ones, dropping some. The data show roughly 120,000 clones, 80% to 90% seen once. Broader study findings: In vitro assays verified that a few CMV-associated chains recognized CMV antigens specifically.

The sequenced sample was PBMCs. The TCR sequence derives from a man younger than 35 in good health and CMV-seropositive. The chain uses TRBV7-2 and TRBJ1-5, with unresolved D. CDR3 region: CASSRATYNQPQHF. CDR3 in DNA: TGTGCCAGCAGCCGCGCCACTTACAATCAGCCCCAGCATTTT.